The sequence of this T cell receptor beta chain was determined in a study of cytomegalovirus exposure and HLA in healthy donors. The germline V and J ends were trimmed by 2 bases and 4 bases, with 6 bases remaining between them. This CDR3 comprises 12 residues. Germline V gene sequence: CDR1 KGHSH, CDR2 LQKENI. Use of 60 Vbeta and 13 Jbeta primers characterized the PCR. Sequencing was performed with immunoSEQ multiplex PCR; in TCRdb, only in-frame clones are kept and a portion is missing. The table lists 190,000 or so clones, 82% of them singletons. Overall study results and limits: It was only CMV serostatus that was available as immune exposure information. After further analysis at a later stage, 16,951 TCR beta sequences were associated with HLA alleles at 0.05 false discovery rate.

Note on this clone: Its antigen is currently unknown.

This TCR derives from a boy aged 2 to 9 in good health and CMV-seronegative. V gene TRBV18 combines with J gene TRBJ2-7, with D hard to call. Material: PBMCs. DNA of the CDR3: TGTGCCAGCTCACCAGAGAGGTACGAGCAGTACTTC. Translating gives CASSPERYEQYF.